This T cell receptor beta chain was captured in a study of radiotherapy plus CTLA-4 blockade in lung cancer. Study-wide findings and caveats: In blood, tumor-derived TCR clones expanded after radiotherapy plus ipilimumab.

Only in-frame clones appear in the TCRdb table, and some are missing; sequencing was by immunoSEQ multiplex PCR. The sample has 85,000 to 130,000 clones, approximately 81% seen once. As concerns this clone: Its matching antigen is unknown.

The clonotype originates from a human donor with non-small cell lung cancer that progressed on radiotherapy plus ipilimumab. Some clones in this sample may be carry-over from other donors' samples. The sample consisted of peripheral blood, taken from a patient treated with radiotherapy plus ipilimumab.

The chain's CDR3 is CASSKGQPQHF. The DNA of the CDR3 is TGTGCCAGCAGTAAGGGACAGCCCCAGCATTTT. V gene TRBV6-6 combines with J gene TRBJ1-5; D remains unclear. Trimming shortened V by 5 bases and J by 7 bases, and 6 bases separated the two germline ends. This CDR3 has 11 amino acids. CDR1 is MNHNY and CDR2 is SVGAGI in the germline V gene (reference sequence).